This T cell receptor beta chain was documented in a study of T cell clones after liver transplantation. Measured with immunoSEQ multiplex PCR; TCRdb has only the in-frame clones, and not every one. The repertoire holds around 77,000 clones, with approximately 80% as singletons. The CDR3 runs to 15 residues. CDR1 and CDR2 from the germline V gene are SGHRS and YFSETQ. V was clipped by 4 bases and J by 3 bases; unmatched bases: 8. This clone was counted a single time. The sequencing used CD4+ T cells from blood, collected 12 months after liver transplant. This TCR was recovered from a human patient who received a liver transplant. The T cells may partly be graft donor cells. The chain couples TRBV5-1 to TRBJ1-1; 8 bases are shared with TRBD1. The CDR3 reads CASSRTGFEYTEAFF. The CDR3 DNA reads as TGCGCCAGCAGCCGGACAGGGTTTGAGTACACTGAAGCTTTCTTT.